This T cell receptor (beta chain) was captured in a study of T cell responses to AZD1222 COVID-19 vaccine. Generated by immunoSEQ multiplex PCR, the TCRdb table keeps only in-frame clones and is missing some. The table has around 150,000 clones, roughly 89% seen once; the top ten hold 1.9%. This CDR3 has 15 amino acids. The V end lost 9 bases, the J end lost 10 bases, and 22 bases lay between the germline ends. From germline, CDR1 is MDHEN and CDR2 SYDVKM. The sample here was peripheral blood, taken on day 0 of AZD1222 vaccination. The chain combines TRBV28 with TRBJ1-6, with D perhaps TRBD1 (6 bases). The clonotype originates from an adult in good health. In DNA form, the CDR3 reads TGTGCCAGTCACCGGGACAAAAAAGCAGGATCACCCCTCCACTTT. Amino acid sequence: CASHRDKKAGSPLHF. The whole variable domain, filled in from reference TRBV28 and TRBJ1-6, reads DVKVTQSSRYLVKRTGEKVFLECVQDMDHENMFWYRQDPGLGLRLIYFSYDVKMKEKGDIPEGYSVSREKKERFSLILESASTNQTSMYLCASHRDKKAGSPLHFGNGTRLTVT.